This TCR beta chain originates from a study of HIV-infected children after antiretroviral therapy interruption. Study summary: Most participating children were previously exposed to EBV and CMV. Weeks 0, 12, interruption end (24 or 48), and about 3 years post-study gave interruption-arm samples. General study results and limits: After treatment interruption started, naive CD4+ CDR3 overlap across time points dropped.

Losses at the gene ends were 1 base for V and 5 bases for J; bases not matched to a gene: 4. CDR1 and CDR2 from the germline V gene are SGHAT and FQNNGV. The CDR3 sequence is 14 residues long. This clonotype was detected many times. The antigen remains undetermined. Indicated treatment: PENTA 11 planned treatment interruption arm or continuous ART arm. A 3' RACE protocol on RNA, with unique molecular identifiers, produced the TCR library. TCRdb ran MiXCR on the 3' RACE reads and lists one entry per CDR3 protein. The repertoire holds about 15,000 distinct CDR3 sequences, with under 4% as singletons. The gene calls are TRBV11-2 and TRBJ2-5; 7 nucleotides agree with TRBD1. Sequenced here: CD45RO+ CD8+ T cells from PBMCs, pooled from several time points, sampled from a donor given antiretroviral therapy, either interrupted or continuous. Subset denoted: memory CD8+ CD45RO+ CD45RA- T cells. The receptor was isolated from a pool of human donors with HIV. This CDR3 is CASSLAQGSETQYF. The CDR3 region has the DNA TGTGCCAGCAGCTTAGCACAGGGGTCGGAGACCCAGTACTTC.